The 28 T cell receptor beta chains given below trace back to one sample, sequenced in a study of OX40 agonist ivuxolimab in advanced cancers. Assay: immunoSEQ multiplex PCR; the TCRdb copy retains only in-frame clones and omits some. The sample carries approximately 54,000 clones, roughly four fifths recorded once. Source: CD4+ or CD8+ T cells sorted from blood, taken in a trial of the OX40 agonist ivuxolimab. These TCRs come from an adult with an advanced solid tumor such as melanoma, head and neck, liver or kidney cancer.

The chain recombines TRBV7-3 with TRBJ2-2; D is unresolved. Trimming stripped 5 bases from V and 4 bases from J, with 11 bases between. Looked up from germline, CDR1 is SGHTA and CDR2 is FQGTGA. The CDR3 consists of 14 residues. CDR3 loop: CASSPQPVTGELFF. Here the CDR3 DNA reads TGTGCCAGCAGCCCCCAACCCGTCACCGGGGAGCTGTTTTTT.

The chain employs TRBV2 and TRBJ1-3, with 8 nucleotides matching TRBD1. Germline V gene lookup returns CDR1 SNHLY and CDR2 FYNNEI. The CDR3 length is 15 residues. J was trimmed by 7 bases and V by 6 bases; bases with no gene match: 11. The CDR3 DNA is TGTGCCAGCAGCGTCGGACAGGGAGTCGGGAACACCATATATTTT. Its protein is CASSVGQGVGNTIYF. The entire variable domain, with the rest obtained from reference TRBV2 and TRBJ1-3, is as follows: EPEVTQTPSHQVTQMGQEVILRCVPISNHLYFYWYRQILGQKVEFLVSFYNNEISEKSEIFDDQFSVERPDGSNFTLKIRSTKLEDSAMYFCASSVGQGVGNTIYFGEGSWLTVV.

The chain joins TRBV10-3 to TRBJ1-3; 8 bases are a match to TRBD1. Germline V gives CDR1 ENHRY, CDR2 SYGVKD. This CDR3 region has 18 residues. The V gene end was trimmed by 4 bases and the J gene end by 3 bases; junction bases not matched to a gene: 14. The DNA of the CDR3 is TGTGCCATCAGTGGCCGGCCAGGGGGCGCAGAGGTTGGAAACACCATATATTTT. Protein: CAISGRPGGAEVGNTIYF.

The genes are TRBV5-1 and TRBJ2-7, with a weak D call TRBD1 (6 bases). The CDR3 has 13 amino acids. V gave up 4 bases and J gave up 4 bases, with 12 bases separating them. Germline CDR1 SGHRS, CDR2 YFSETQ. CDR3 amino acids: CASSRTADYEQYF. The CDR3 nucleotides read TGCGCCAGCAGCAGGACAGCCGATTACGAGCAGTACTTC. Supplemented by reference TRBV5-1 and TRBJ2-7, the full variable domain reads KAGVTQTPRYLIKTRGQQVTLSCSPISGHRSVSWYQQTPGQGLQFLFEYFSETQRNKGNFPGRFSGRQFSNSRSEMNVSTLELGDSALYLCASSRTADYEQYFGPGTRLTVT.

The sample holds one count of this clone. The gene calls are TRBV6-1 and TRBJ1-1, with D possibly TRBD1 on 6 matching bases. The CDR3 is 14 amino acids. Germline CDR1 is MNHNS and CDR2 is SASEGT. The V gene lost 6 bases and the J gene lost 3 bases, with 14 bases spanning the gap. CDR3 bases: TGTGCCAGCAGATTAAGGGGGGTGGACACTGAAGCTTTCTTT. This translates into CASRLRGVDTEAFF.

This chain connects TRBV15 to TRBJ1-4; D not resolved. Germline V CDR1 and CDR2: LNHNV, YYDKDF (reference sequence). The CDR3 sequence is 17 residues long. V was pared by 1 base and J by 0 bases, with 12 bases between. The CDR3 bases are TGTGCCACCAGCAGAGGACTGTTTCTTGCAACTAATGAAAAACTGTTTTTT. Amino acid sequence: CATSRGLFLATNEKLFF.

The rearrangement uses TRBV7-9 and TRBJ2-1; D is perhaps TRBD1 or TRBD2 (8 bases each). V was cut by 3 bases and J by 9 bases, with 15 bases left in between. The CDR3 covers 14 residues. Germline loops: CDR1 SEHNR, CDR2 FQNEAQ (reference sequence). The CDR3 protein is CASSFGGGTGEQFF. CDR3 DNA sequence: TGTGCCAGCAGCTTTGGCGGGGGGACAGGTGAGCAGTTCTTC.

CDR3 region: CASSLIRDNYQPQHF. CDR3 in DNA: TGTGCCAGCAGCCTAATCCGGGACAATTATCAGCCCCAGCATTTT. V gene TRBV5-5 combines with J gene TRBJ1-5; D may be TRBD1 (6 bases). CDR3 length equals 15 residues. V was trimmed by 4 bases and J by 5 bases, leaving 16 bases between them. The germline V gene encodes CDR1 SGHKS and CDR2 YYEKEE (reference sequence).

DNA of the CDR3: TGTGCCAGCAGTTCAGGACAGGGGATTTCCTACGAGCAGTACTTC. This gives the protein CASSSGQGISYEQYF. This chain joins TRBV6-5 and TRBJ2-7; TRBD1 agrees at 9 bases. CDR1 is MNHEY and CDR2 is SVGAGI in the germline V gene. There are 15 residues in the CDR3. The V segment lost 4 bases and the J segment 1 base; nucleotides outside the gene matches: 5.

The CDR3 region has the DNA TGTGCTAGTGCCGCTGAGGACTATGGCTACACCTTC. This translates into CASAAEDYGYTF. The chain employs TRBV12-5 and TRBJ1-2; D ambiguous. The ends were cut back, 7 bases at V and 3 bases at J, with 9 bases in the middle. The CDR3 spans 12 residues. CDR1 is LGHNT, CDR2 FRNRAP, per germline.

This clone was counted a single time. The rearrangement joins TRBV29-1 to TRBJ1-2, with a weak D call TRBD1 (6 bases). Trimming pared 5 bases from V and 4 bases from J, leaving 23 bases between. In germline, CDR1 is SQVTM, CDR2 ANQGSEA. CDR3 length: 16 amino acids. The CDR3 DNA is TGCAGCGTTTCACAGGGTGTTACTACTGCCTCCTATGGCTACACCTTC. As protein: CSVSQGVTTASYGYTF. Variable domain in full (rest from reference TRBV29-1 and TRBJ1-2): SAVISQKPSRDICQRGTSLTIQCQVDSQVTMMFWYRQQPGQSLTLIATANQGSEATYESGFVIDKFPISRPNLTFSTLTVSNMSPEDSSIYLCSVSQGVTTASYGYTFGSGTRLTVV.

This chain links TRBV4-1 with TRBJ2-6; 7 nucleotides agree with TRBD2. The V and J ends lost 2 bases and 0 bases, in that order; junction bases with no gene match: 13. Per germline, CDR1 MGHRA and CDR2 YSYEKL. The CDR3 totals 20 residues. The CDR3 protein is CASSQPPRVAGLSGANVLTF. The CDR3 DNA reads as TGCGCCAGCAGCCAACCCCCGAGGGTAGCGGGTCTCTCTGGGGCCAACGTCCTGACTTTC.

This clone was seen only a few times. The rearrangement joins TRBV5-1 to TRBJ1-2; possible D gene TRBD1, 5 bases. The CDR3 sequence is 13 residues long. The germline V gene has CDR1 SGHRS and CDR2 YFSETQ. Between the trimmed V and J ends, which lost 5 bases and 2 bases, there was a span of 10 bases. CDR3: CASRGTTNYGYTF. The CDR3, as DNA: TGCGCCAGCAGGGGGACGACGAACTATGGCTACACCTTC.

The CDR3 reads CASSVTGGGLGHEQYF. DNA of the CDR3: TGTGCCAGCAGCGTTACCGGGGGCGGGTTGGGGCACGAGCAGTACTTC. The rearrangement links TRBV9 to TRBJ2-7, with D perhaps matching TRBD1 or TRBD2 (6 bases each). Germline V lookup: CDR1 SGDLS, CDR2 YYNGEE. Trimming left V 2 bases short and J 5 bases short, with 20 bases between. The CDR3 loop spans 16 amino acids.

Regarding this clone: The junction does not match germline at one end; this may be a read error. This CDR3 is also generated by other DNA sequences in the sample. V and J are TRBV5-8 and TRBJ2-2; D is perhaps TRBD1 (6 bases). The germline gives CDR1 SGHTS, CDR2 YDEGEE. The CDR3 has 15 residues. Written as DNA, the CDR3 is TGTGCCAGCAGCCCCGGACAGCCTTTCCCCGGGGAACTGTTTTTT. This translates into CASSPGQPFPGELFF.

V is TRBV9 and J is TRBJ1-3; possibly TRBD1 for D (6 bases). Trimming stripped 4 bases from V and 0 bases from J, with 17 bases between. CDR3 length: 17 amino acids. Germline CDR1 SGDLS, CDR2 YYNGEE. The CDR3 loop reads CASSLTDSQLSGNTIYF. The CDR3 DNA is TGTGCCAGCAGCCTCACGGACAGCCAGCTCTCTGGAAACACCATATATTTT.

V and J are TRBV29-1 and TRBJ1-2, with no clear D. V gave up 7 bases and J gave up 8 bases, with 20 bases separating them. The CDR3 contains 13 residues. Germline V gives CDR1 SQVTM, CDR2 ANQGSEA. The chain's CDR3 is CSAPLGPAGGYTF. The CDR3 DNA follows: TGCAGCGCCCCCCTTGGGCCTGCGGGCGGCTACACCTTC.

This clone was counted once. The V gene is TRBV18, the J gene TRBJ2-6, with D unresolved. CDR3 length: 16 amino acids. Trimming stripped 2 bases from V and 0 bases from J, with 8 bases between. CDR1 is KGHSH, CDR2 LQKENI, per germline. The CDR3 protein is CASSPLSTSGANVLTF. In DNA, the CDR3 is TGTGCCAGCTCACCATTGTCAACCTCTGGGGCCAACGTCCTGACTTTC.

This rearrangement joins TRBV6-6 to TRBJ2-7, with TRBD1 matching over 10 bases. This CDR3 comprises 15 residues. Germline CDR1 MNHNY, CDR2 SVGAGI (reference sequence). V shed 5 bases, J shed 3 bases, and the junction held 7 bases outside the gene matches. This CDR3 is CASSPGQGGIYEQYF. The CDR3 coding sequence is TGTGCCAGCAGTCCCGGACAGGGGGGAATCTACGAGCAGTACTTC.

The chain employs TRBV7-2 and TRBJ2-6; D is tentatively TRBD1 or TRBD2 (5 bases each). V was cut by 5 bases and J by 9 bases, with 14 bases left in between. In germline, CDR1 is SGHTA, CDR2 FQGNSA. This CDR3 is built from 14 residues. The CDR3 spells CASSPLGPRNVLTF. Written as DNA, the CDR3 is TGTGCCAGCAGCCCCCTGGGACCGCGCAACGTCCTGACTTTC.

The J gene is TRBJ2-1, the V gene TRBV27, with D perhaps matching TRBD1 (5 bases). Germline V lookup: CDR1 MNHEY, CDR2 SMNVEV (reference sequence). The ends were cut back, 6 bases at V and 9 bases at J, with 18 bases in the middle. The CDR3 extends over 14 amino acids. The CDR3 DNA is TGTGCCAGCAGGGACGGACCAGGGCGGAGTGAGCAGTTCTTC. This gives the protein CASRDGPGRSEQFF.

This clone was recorded only once. The chain recombines TRBV4-2 with TRBJ2-7, with 10 positions matching TRBD2. This CDR3 spans 15 amino acids. V shed 4 bases and J 3 bases; nucleotides not matched to a gene: 6. Per germline, CDR1 LGHNA and CDR2 YNFKEQ. The CDR3 is CASSPSGGESYEQYF. CDR3 coding DNA: TGTGCCAGCAGCCCTAGCGGGGGAGAAAGCTACGAGCAGTACTTC.

This chain joins TRBV6-6 and TRBJ2-1; D possibly corresponds to TRBD2 (5 bases). V lost 6 bases and J 9 bases, leaving 15 bases between the germline ends. There are 13 residues in the CDR3. The V gene's germline CDR1 is MNHNY and CDR2 SVGAGI (reference sequence). The CDR3 DNA reads TGTGCCAGCAGGGAGGTAGCGATCGGTGAGCAGTTCTTC. Protein sequence: CASREVAIGEQFF.

The V call is TRBV7-8, the J call TRBJ2-1; D is unresolved. Between the trimmed V and J ends, which lost 2 bases and 7 bases, there was a span of 12 bases. From germline, CDR1 is SGHVS and CDR2 FQNEAQ. The CDR3 sequence is 14 residues long. The CDR3: CASSLLLGGNEQFF. As DNA, the CDR3 is TGTGCCAGCAGCTTACTTCTTGGTGGGAATGAGCAGTTCTTC.

The rearrangement links TRBV5-1 to TRBJ2-7; 10 positions match TRBD2. Germline assignment: CDR1 SGHRS and CDR2 YFSETQ. J was trimmed by 4 bases and V by 4 bases; bases with no gene match: 8. The CDR3 spans 15 residues. The CDR3 is CASSPLTSGSYEQYF. CDR3 DNA sequence: TGCGCCAGCAGCCCCTTGACTAGCGGGTCGTACGAGCAGTACTTC.

This chain connects TRBV18 to TRBJ1-2; 7 bases are shared with TRBD1. Trimming at V came to 6 bases and at J to 6 bases, leaving 13 bases not matched to a gene. Germline values: CDR1 KGHSH, CDR2 LQKENI. The CDR3 sequence is 15 residues long. For the CDR3, the DNA is TGTGCCAGCTCGGAAAACAGGGGCCTCGGGCATGGCTACACCTTC. Translating it yields CASSENRGLGHGYTF.

The chain carries TRBV2 and TRBJ1-3; no clear D. Germline CDR1 is SNHLY and CDR2 is FYNNEI. This CDR3 comprises 14 residues. V shed 4 bases and J shed 0 bases, with 7 bases lying between them. The CDR3 nucleotides read TGTGCCAGCAGTGTAACAGCCTCTGGAAACACCATATATTTT. Its protein product is CASSVTASGNTIYF.

The rearrangement uses TRBV5-4 and TRBJ2-3; D call uncertain. From germline, CDR1 is SGHNT and CDR2 YYREEE (reference sequence). The V gene lost 0 bases and the J gene lost 2 bases, with 4 bases spanning the gap. This CDR3 comprises 13 residues. The CDR3 protein is CASSLDLTDTQYF. DNA for the CDR3: TGTGCCAGCAGCTTGGACCTCACAGATACGCAGTATTTT.